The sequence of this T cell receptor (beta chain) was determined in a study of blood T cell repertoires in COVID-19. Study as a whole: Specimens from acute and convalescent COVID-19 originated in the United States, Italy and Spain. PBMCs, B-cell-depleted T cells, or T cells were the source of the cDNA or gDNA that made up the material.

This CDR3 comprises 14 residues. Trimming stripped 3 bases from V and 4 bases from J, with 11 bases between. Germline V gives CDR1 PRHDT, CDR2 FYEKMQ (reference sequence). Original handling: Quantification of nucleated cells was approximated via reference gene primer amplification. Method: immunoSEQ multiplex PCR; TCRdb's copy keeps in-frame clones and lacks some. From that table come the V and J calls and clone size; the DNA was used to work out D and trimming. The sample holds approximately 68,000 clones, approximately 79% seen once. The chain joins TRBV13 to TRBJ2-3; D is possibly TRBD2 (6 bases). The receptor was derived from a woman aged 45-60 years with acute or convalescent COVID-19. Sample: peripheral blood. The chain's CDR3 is CASSLEGIPDTQYF. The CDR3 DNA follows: TGTGCCAGCAGCTTGGAGGGGATTCCAGATACGCAGTATTTT.